This T cell receptor beta chain was sequenced for a study of T cell responses to AZD1222 COVID-19 vaccine. Study-wide points: Donors, mostly white British, included more females; clonal diversity was possibly underestimated. Spike-specific TCR breadth and depth were elevated following two AZD1222 doses.

Of note for this clone: Its cognate antigen is unknown.

Germline V lookup: CDR1 MGHRA, CDR2 YSYEKL. This CDR3 comprises 16 residues. The V end lost 1 base, the J end lost 3 bases, and 14 bases lay between the germline ends. The repertoire was sequenced with immunoSEQ multiplex PCR; TCRdb's copy has only in-frame clones and lacks some. Of 180,000 or so clones listed, 85% to 95% are singletons. The receptor was isolated from an adult in good health. The specimen comprised peripheral blood, sampled on day 0 of AZD1222 vaccination. The gene calls are TRBV4-1 and TRBJ2-3; D is unclear. CDR3 sequence: CASSQVLRTRTDTQYF. CDR3 bases: TGCGCCAGCAGCCAAGTTTTGAGGACGCGGACAGATACGCAGTATTTT.